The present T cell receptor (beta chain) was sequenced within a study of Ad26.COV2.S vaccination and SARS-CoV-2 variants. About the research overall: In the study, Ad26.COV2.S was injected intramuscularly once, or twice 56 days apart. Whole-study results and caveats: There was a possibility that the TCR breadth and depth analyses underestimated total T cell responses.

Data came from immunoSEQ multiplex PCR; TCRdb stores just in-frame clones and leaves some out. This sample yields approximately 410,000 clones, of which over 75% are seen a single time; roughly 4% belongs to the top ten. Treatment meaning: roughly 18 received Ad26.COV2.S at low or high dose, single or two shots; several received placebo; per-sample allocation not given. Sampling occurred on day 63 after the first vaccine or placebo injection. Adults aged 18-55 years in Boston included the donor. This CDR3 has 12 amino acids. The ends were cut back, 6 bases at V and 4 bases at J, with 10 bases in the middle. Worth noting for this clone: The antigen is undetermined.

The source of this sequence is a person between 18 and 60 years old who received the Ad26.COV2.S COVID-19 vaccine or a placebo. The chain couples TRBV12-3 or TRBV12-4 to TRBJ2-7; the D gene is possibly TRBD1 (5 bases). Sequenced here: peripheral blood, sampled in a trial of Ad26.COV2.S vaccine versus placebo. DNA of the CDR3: TGTGCCAGCAGCAGGGTCTCTTACGAGCAGTACTTC. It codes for CASSRVSYEQYF.